This T cell receptor (beta chain) was sequenced for a study of blood T cell repertoires in COVID-19. Study-wide context: Collection of acute and convalescent COVID-19 samples took place in the United States, Italy and Spain. The cDNA or gDNA used as material had been derived from T cells, B-cell-depleted T cells, or PBMCs.

Germline V lookup: CDR1 MNHEY, CDR2 SVGAGI. The CDR3 covers 14 residues. The ends were cut back, 11 bases at V and 0 bases at J, with 13 bases in the middle. In the original analysis: The assay estimated nucleated cells by amplifying reference gene primers. Assay used: immunoSEQ multiplex PCR; TCRdb lists only in-frame clones, some missing. The V and J calls and clone size were taken over from that table, and D and trimming were inferred from the DNA. The table has approximately 220,000 clones, 70% to 90% seen once. Input material: peripheral blood. The chain employs TRBV6-5 and TRBJ1-4; a weak D match, TRBD1 (5 bases). The clonotype was recovered from a woman aged 50 to 60 with acute or convalescent COVID-19. CDR3 sequence reads: CALGGRATNEKLFF. CDR3 in DNA: TGTGCCCTCGGGGGTCGGGCAACTAATGAAAAACTGTTTTTT.